These T cell receptor beta chains were read from a single sample in a study of monozygotic twins with inflammatory bowel disease. TCRdb re-called the 5' RACE reads and gives one entry per CDR3 protein, without DNA. The ten top clones account for around 12%, within a sample of about 110,000 distinct CDR3 sequences. Input material: blood. The receptors come from a human donor with ulcerative colitis or Crohn's disease, or a healthy co-twin of an affected twin (not recorded which). The CDR3 runs from the conserved cysteine through the conserved F or W.

v_gene	j_gene	len	CDR3aa
TRBV4-3	TRBJ2-7	16	CASSQVAGLFGREQYF
TRBV15	TRBJ1-6	16	CATSRDRQGASSPLHF
TRBV12-3/TRBV12-4	TRBJ2-3	14	CASSPEGVSDTQYF
TRBV7-9	TRBJ2-7	14	CASSRRDRAYEQYF
TRBV19	TRBJ2-3	14	CASSSSGAGDTQYF
TRBV24-1	TRBJ2-1	15	CATSVGGSSYNEQFF
TRBV7-2	TRBJ2-7	15	CASSPYGGQVYEQYF
TRBV5-1	TRBJ2-5	14	CASSLELAEETQYF
TRBV6-1	TRBJ2-2	17	CASSPYRDRVNTGELFF
TRBV11-3	TRBJ2-2	14	CASSRQGLTGELFF
TRBV5-1	TRBJ2-3	14	CASSVGARTDTQYF
TRBV3-1	TRBJ2-3	15	CASSQEDTHADTQYF
TRBV28	TRBJ1-2	15	CASSPMGTGNYGYTF
TRBV16	TRBJ2-2	15	CASSPRQGNTGELFF
TRBV4-2	TRBJ1-2	14	CASSQATGLLGYTF
TRBV28	TRBJ2-1	15	CASSLVGGIYNEQFF
TRBV12-3/TRBV12-4	TRBJ1-2	12	CASSFWDRDYTF
TRBV12-3/TRBV12-4	TRBJ1-1	13	CASSQLLTPEAFF
TRBV18	TRBJ2-7	15	CASSPGTGGLGEQYF
TRBV20-1	TRBJ2-1	13	CSAREGTEDEQFF
TRBV28	TRBJ2-3	14	CASSPPGFTDMQYF
TRBV4-3	TRBJ2-7	13	CASSQGLQYEQYF
TRBV29-1	TRBJ2-7	13	CSATTGQSGEQYF
TRBV29-1	TRBJ1-5	13	CSVTTGSNQPQHF
TRBV11-3	TRBJ2-3	14	CASSLGASSDTQYF
TRBV15	TRBJ2-3	15	CATSRRATLTDTQYF
TRBV7-9	TRBJ2-1	16	CASSLSGTELYNEQFF
TRBV29-1	TRBJ2-3	13	CSVGDRGTDTQYF
TRBV6-2/TRBV6-3	TRBJ1-6	20	CASSYSGTGGLSSYNSPLHF
TRBV27	TRBJ2-3	16	CASSPAGVTSTDTQYF
TRBV5-1	TRBJ1-2	12	CASSPRRIGYTF
TRBV20-1	TRBJ2-1	13	CSARSTSANEQFF
TRBV28	TRBJ1-5	14	CASCEGQFNQPQHF
TRBV12-3/TRBV12-4	TRBJ1-1	13	CASTQRGETEAFF
TRBV12-3/TRBV12-4	TRBJ2-7	14	CASSFSTVTYEQYF
TRBV11-2	TRBJ1-1	13	CASSSNGGTEAFF
TRBV28	TRBJ2-4	15	CASSPTSPAKNIQYF
TRBV7-2	TRBJ2-5	16	CASSSALIAVGETQYF
TRBV7-9	TRBJ1-6	15	CASSPTNIGDSPLHF
TRBV11-1	TRBJ1-1	15	CASSSGTGTHVRAFF
TRBV5-1	TRBJ1-1	17	CASSLDPSPREGTEAFF
TRBV29-1	TRBJ2-3	14	CSVAETGGKDTQYF
TRBV29-1	TRBJ2-7	12	CSVEVWGYEQYF
TRBV4-3	TRBJ2-1	18	CASSQDGLAPSSYNEQFF
TRBV5-6	TRBJ1-1	15	CASSLPTSGGTEAFF
TRBV7-9	TRBJ2-7	15	CASSRTVGPDYEQYF